This entry describes one T cell receptor (beta chain). These data belong to a study of blood T cell repertoires in COVID-19. Study summary: T cells, B-cell-depleted T cells, or PBMCs supplied cDNA or gDNA.

The CDR3 is made up of 14 amino acids. Trimming stripped 2 bases from V and 3 bases from J, with 11 bases between. Germline CDR1 and CDR2: MNHNS and SASEGT. As handled by the study authors: Cell counts per sample came from amplifying reference gene primers. The protocol was immunoSEQ multiplex PCR, while the TCRdb copy is restricted to in-frame clones and leaves out a portion. V and J calls and clone size follow that table, whereas D and trimming were derived from the DNA. The sample includes 140,000 or so clones, around 87% seen only once; the top ten take 2.5% to 3.5%. The TCR comes from a woman in her sixties with active COVID-19. The V and J genes are TRBV6-1 and TRBJ2-7; D is uncertain. The sample taken for sequencing was peripheral blood. Written as DNA, the CDR3 is TGTGCCAGCAGTGAAAACAGACAATTCTACGAGCAGTACTTC. Translation: CASSENRQFYEQYF.